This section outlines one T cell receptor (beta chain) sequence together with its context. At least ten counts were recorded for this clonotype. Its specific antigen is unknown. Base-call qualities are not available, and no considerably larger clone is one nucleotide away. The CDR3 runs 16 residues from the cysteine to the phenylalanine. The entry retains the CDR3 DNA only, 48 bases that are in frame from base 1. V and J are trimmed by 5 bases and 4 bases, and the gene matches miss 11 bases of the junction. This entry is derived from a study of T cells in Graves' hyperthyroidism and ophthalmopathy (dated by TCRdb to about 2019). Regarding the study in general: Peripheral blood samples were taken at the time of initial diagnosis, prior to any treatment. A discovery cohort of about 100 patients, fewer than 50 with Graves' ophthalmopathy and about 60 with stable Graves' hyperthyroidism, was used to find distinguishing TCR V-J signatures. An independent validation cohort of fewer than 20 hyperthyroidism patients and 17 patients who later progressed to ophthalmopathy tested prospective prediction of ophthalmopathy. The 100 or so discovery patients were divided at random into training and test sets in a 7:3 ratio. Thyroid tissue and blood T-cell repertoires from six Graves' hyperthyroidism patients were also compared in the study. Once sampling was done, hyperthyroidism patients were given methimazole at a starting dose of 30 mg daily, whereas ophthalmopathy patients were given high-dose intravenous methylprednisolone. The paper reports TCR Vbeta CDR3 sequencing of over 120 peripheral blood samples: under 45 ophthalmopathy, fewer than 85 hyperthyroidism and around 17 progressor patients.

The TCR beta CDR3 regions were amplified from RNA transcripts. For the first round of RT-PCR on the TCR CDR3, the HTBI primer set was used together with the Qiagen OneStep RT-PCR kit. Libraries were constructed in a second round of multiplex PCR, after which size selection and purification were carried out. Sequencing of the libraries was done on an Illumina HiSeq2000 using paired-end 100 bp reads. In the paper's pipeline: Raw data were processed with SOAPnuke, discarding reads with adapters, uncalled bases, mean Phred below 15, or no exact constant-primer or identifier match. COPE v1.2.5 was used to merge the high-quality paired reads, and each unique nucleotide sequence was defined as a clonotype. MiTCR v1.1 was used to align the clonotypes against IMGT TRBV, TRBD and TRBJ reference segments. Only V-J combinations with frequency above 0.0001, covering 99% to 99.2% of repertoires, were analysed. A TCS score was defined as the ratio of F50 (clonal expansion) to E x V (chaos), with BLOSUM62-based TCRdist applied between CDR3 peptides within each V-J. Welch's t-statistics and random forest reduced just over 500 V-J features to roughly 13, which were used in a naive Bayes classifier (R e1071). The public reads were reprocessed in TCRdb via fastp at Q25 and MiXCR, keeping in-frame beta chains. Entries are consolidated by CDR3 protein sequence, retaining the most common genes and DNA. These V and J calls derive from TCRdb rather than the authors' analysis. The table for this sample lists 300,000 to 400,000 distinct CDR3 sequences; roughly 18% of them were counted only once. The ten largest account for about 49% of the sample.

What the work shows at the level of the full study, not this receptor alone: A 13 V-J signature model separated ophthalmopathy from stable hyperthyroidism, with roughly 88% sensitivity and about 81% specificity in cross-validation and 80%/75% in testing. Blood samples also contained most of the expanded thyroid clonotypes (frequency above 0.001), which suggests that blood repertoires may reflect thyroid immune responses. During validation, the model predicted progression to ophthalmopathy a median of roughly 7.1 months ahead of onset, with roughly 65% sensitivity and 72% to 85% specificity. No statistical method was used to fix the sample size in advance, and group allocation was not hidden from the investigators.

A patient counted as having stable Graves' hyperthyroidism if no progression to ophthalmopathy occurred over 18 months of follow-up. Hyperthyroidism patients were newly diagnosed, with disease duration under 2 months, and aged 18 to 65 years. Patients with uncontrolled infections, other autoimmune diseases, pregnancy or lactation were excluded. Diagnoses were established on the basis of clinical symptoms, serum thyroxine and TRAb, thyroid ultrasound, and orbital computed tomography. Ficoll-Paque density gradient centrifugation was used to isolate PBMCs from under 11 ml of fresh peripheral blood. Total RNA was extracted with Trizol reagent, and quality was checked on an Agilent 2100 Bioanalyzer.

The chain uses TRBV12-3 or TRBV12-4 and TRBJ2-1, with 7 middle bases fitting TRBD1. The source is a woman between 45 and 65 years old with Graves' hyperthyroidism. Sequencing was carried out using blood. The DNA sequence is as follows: TGTGCCAGCAGTCGGGACCACACAGGGGTGTACAATGAGCAGTTCTTC. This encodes CASSRDHTGVYNEQFF.